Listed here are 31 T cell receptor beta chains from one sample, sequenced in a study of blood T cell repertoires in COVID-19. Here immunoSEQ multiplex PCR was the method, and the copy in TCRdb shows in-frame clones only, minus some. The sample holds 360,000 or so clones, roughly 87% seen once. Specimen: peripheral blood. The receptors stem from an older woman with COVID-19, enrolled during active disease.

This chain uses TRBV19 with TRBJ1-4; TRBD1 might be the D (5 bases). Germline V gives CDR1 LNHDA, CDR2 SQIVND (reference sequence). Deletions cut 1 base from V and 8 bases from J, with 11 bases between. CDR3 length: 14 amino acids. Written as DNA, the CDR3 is TGTGCCAGTAGTATAGGCCAGGGAGGCGAAAAACTGTTTTTT. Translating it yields CASSIGQGGEKLFF. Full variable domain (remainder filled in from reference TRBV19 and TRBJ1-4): DGGITQSPKYLFRKEGQNVTLSCEQNLNHDAMYWYRQDPGQGLRLIYYSQIVNDFQKGDIAEGYSVSREKKESFPLTVTSAQKNPTAFYLCASSIGQGGEKLFFGSGTQLSVL.

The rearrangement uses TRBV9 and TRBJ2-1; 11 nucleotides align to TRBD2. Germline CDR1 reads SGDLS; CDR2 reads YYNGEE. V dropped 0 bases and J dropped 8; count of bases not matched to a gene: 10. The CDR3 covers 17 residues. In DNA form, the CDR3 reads TGTGCCAGCAGCGTAGCTCTCAGCACTAGCGGGGGCGATGAGCAGTTCTTC. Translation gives CASSVALSTSGGDEQFF.

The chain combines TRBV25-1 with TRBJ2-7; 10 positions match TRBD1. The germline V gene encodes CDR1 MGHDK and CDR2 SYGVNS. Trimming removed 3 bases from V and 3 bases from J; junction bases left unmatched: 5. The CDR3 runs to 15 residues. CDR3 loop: CASSDQRTGGYEQYF. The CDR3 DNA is TGTGCCAGCAGTGACCAGAGGACAGGGGGCTACGAGCAGTACTTC.

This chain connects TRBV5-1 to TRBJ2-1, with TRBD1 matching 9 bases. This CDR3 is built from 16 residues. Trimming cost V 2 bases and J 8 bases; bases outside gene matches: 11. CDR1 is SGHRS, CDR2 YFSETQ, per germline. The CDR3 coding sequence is TGCGCCAGCAGCTTCCGGGACAGGGAGGGGTACGATGAGCAGTTCTTC. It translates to CASSFRDREGYDEQFF.

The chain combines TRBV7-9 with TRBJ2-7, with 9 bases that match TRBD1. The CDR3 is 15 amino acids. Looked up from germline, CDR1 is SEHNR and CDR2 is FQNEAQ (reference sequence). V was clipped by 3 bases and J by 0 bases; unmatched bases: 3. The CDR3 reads CASSFMGQGSYEQYF. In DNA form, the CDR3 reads TGTGCCAGCAGCTTTATGGGACAGGGCTCCTACGAGCAGTACTTC.

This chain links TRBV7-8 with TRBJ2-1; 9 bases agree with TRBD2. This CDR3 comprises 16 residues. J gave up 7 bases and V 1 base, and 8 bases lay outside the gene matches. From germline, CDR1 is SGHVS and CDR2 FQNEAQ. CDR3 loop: CASSLGSGGYPNEQFF. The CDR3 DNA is TGTGCCAGCAGCTTAGGAAGCGGGGGGTACCCGAATGAGCAGTTCTTC.

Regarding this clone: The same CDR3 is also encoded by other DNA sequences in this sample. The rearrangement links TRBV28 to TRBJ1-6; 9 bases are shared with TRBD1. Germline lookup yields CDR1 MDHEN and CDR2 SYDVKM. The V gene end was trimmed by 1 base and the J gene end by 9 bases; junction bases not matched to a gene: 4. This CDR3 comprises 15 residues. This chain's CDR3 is CASSLLGQGSSPLHF. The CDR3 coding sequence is TGTGCCAGCAGTTTATTGGGACAGGGTAGTTCACCCCTCCACTTT. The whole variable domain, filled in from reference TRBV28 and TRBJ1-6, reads DVKVTQSSRYLVKRTGEKVFLECVQDMDHENMFWYRQDPGLGLRLIYFSYDVKMKEKGDIPEGYSVSREKKERFSLILESASTNQTSMYLCASSLLGQGSSPLHFGNGTRLTVT.

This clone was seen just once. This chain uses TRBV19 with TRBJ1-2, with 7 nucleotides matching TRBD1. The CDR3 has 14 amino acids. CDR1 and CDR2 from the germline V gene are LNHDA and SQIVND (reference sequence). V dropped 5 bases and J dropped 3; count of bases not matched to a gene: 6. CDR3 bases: TGTGCCAGTAGTGTACCGGGACAGCACTATGGCTACACCTTC. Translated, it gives CASSVPGQHYGYTF.

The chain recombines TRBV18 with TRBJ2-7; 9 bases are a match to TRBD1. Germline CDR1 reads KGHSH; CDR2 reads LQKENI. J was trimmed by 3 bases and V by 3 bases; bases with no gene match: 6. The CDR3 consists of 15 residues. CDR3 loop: CASSPAGTGNYEQYF. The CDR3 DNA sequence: TGTGCCAGCTCACCGGCCGGGACAGGGAACTACGAGCAGTACTTC.

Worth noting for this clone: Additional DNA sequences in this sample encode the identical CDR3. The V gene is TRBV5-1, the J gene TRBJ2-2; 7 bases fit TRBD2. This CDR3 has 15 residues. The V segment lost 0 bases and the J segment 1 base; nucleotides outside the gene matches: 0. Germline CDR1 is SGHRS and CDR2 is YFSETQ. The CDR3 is CASSLAGGNTGELFF. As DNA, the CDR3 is TGCGCCAGCAGCTTGGCGGGAGGGAACACCGGGGAGCTGTTTTTT.

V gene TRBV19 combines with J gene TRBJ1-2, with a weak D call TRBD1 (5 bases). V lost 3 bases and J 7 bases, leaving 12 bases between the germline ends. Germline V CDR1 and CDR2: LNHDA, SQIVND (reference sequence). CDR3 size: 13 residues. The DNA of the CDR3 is TGTGCCAGTAGTATTTGGCTCCAGGGTGGCTACACCTTC. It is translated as CASSIWLQGGYTF. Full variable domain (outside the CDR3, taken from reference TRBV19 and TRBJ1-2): DGGITQSPKYLFRKEGQNVTLSCEQNLNHDAMYWYRQDPGQGLRLIYYSQIVNDFQKGDIAEGYSVSREKKESFPLTVTSAQKNPTAFYLCASSIWLQGGYTFGSGTRLTVV.

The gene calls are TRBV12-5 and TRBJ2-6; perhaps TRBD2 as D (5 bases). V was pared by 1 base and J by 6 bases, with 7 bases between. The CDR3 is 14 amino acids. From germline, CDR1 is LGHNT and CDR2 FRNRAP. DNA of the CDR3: TGTGCTAGTGGTTTGGAGCGGACGGCCAACGTCCTGACTTTC. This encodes CASGLERTANVLTF.

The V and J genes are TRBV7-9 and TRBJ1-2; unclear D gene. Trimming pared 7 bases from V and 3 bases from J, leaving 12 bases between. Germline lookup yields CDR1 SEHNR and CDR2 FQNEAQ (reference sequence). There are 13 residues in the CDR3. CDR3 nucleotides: TGTGCCAGCACCATAGAAACAGACTATGGCTACACCTTC. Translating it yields CASTIETDYGYTF.

The CDR3 coding sequence is TGTGCCAGCAGCTCCGGGACAGGGGCTTCGGGTGAGCAGTTCTTC. Encoded protein: CASSSGTGASGEQFF. The rearrangement links TRBV6-5 to TRBJ2-1; 10 bases match TRBD1. Germline V lookup: CDR1 MNHEY, CDR2 SVGAGI. CDR3 length equals 15 residues. V was pared by 6 bases and J by 9 bases, with 11 bases of the junction left unmatched.

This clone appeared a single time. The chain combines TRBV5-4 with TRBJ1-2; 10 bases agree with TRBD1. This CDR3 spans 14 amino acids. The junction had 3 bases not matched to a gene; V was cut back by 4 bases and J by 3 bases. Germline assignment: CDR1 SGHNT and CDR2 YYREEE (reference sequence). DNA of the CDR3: TGTGCCAGCAGCCAGGACAGGGGGGACTATGGCTACACCTTC. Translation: CASSQDRGDYGYTF.

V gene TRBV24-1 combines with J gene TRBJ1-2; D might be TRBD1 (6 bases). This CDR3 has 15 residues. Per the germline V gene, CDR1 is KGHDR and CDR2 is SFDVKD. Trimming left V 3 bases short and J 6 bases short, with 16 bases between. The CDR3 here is CATSDPGTKANGYTF. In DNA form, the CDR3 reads TGTGCCACCAGTGATCCGGGGACAAAAGCTAATGGCTACACCTTC.

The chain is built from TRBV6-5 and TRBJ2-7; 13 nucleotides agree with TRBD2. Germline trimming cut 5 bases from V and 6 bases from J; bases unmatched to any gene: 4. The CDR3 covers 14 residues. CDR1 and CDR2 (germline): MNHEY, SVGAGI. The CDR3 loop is CASSLGLAGAEQYF. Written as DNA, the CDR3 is TGTGCCAGCAGTCTCGGACTAGCGGGGGCCGAGCAGTACTTC.

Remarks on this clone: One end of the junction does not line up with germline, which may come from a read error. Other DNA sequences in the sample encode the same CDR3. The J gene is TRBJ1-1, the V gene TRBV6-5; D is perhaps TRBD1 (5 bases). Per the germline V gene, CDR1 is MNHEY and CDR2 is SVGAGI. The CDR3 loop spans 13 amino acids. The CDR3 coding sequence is TGCGCCAGCACTCCTAGGGGAAACACTGAAGCTTTCTTT. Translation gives CASTPRGNTEAFF.

CDR3 region: CASSSRAPNQPQHF. The DNA of the CDR3 is TGTGCCAGCAGTTCGAGGGCGCCCAATCAGCCCCAGCATTTT. The rearrangement uses TRBV6-5 and TRBJ1-5; D is unclear. CDR1 and CDR2 from the germline V gene are MNHEY and SVGAGI. Trimming removed 4 bases at V and 3 bases at J, with 10 bases between. This CDR3 has 14 residues.

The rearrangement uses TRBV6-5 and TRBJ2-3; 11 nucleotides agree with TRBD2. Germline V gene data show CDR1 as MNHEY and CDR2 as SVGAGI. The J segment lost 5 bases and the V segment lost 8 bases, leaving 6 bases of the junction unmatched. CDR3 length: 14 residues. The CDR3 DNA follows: TGTGCCAGCCGGATAGCGGGGGGGCAAGATACGCAGTATTTT. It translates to CASRIAGGQDTQYF.

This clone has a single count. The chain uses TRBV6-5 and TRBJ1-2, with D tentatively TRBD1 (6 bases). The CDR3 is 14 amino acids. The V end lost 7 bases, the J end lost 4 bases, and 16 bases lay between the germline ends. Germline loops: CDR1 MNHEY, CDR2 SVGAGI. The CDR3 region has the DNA TGTGCCAGCATTAAGGACAGTCCGATCTATGGCTACACCTTC. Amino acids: CASIKDSPIYGYTF.

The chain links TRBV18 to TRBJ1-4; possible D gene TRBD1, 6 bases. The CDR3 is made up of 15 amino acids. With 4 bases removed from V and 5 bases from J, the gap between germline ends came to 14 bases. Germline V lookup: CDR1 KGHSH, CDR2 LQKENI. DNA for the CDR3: TGTGCCAGCTCACGCATACAGGGCGGAAATGAAAAACTGTTTTTT. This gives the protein CASSRIQGGNEKLFF.

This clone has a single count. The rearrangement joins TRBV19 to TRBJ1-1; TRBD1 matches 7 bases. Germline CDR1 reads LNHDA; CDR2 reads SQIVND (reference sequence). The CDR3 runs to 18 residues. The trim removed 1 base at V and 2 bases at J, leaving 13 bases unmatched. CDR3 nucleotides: TGTGCCAGTAGTATAGGAGTCGCAGGGGGACTTACAAACACTGAAGCTTTCTTT. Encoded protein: CASSIGVAGGLTNTEAFF.

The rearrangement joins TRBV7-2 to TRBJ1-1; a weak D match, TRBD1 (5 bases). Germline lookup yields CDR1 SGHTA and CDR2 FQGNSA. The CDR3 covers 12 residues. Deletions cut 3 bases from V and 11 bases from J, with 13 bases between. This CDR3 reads CASSFRVSVAFF. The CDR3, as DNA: TGTGCCAGCAGCTTCAGGGTTTCGGTTGCTTTCTTT.

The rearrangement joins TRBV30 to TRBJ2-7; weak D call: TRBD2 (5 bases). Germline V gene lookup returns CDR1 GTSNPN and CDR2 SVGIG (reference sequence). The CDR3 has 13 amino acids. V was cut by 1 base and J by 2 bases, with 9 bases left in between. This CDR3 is CAWSDGVTYEQYF. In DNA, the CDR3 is TGTGCCTGGAGTGACGGGGTTACCTACGAGCAGTACTTC.

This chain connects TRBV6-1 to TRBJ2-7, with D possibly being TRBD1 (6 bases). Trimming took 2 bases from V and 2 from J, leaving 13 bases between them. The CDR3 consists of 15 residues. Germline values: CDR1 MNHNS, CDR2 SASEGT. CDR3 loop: CASSEQGSTTYEQYF. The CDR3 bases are TGTGCCAGCAGTGAACAGGGGAGCACGACCTACGAGCAGTACTTC.

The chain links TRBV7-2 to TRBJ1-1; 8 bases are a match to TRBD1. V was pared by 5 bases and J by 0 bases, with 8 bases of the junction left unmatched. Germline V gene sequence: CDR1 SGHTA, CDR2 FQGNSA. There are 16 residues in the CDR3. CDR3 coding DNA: TGTGCCAGCAGCCCTAGACAGGGGAACATGAACACTGAAGCTTTCTTT. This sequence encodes CASSPRQGNMNTEAFF.

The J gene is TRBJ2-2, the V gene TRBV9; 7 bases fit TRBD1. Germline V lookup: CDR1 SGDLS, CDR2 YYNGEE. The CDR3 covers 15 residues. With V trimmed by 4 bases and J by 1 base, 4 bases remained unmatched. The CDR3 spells CASSPRTGNTGELFF. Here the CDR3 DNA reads TGTGCCAGCAGCCCCCGGACAGGGAACACCGGGGAGCTGTTTTTT.

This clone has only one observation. Written as DNA, the CDR3 is TGTGCCAGCAGTTACTCGGACAGGGAGGATGGCTACACCTTC. Protein sequence: CASSYSDREDGYTF. This chain joins TRBV6-5 and TRBJ1-2; 8 positions agree with TRBD1. The J segment lost 6 bases and the V segment lost 0 bases, leaving 3 bases of the junction unmatched. CDR1 and CDR2 from the germline V gene are MNHEY and SVGAGI. CDR3 length: 14 residues.

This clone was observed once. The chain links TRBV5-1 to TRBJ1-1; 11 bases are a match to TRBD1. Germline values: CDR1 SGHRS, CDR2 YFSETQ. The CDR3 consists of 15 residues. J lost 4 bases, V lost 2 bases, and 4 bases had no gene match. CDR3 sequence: CASSFTDRGLTEAFF. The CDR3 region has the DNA TGCGCCAGCAGCTTTACGGACAGGGGGCTCACTGAAGCTTTCTTT.

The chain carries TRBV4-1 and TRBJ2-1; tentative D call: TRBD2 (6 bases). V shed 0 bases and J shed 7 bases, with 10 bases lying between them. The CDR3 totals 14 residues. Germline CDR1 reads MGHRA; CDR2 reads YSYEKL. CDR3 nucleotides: TGCGCCAGCAGCCAAGAAAGGGGAGGAAATGAGCAGTTCTTC. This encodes CASSQERGGNEQFF.